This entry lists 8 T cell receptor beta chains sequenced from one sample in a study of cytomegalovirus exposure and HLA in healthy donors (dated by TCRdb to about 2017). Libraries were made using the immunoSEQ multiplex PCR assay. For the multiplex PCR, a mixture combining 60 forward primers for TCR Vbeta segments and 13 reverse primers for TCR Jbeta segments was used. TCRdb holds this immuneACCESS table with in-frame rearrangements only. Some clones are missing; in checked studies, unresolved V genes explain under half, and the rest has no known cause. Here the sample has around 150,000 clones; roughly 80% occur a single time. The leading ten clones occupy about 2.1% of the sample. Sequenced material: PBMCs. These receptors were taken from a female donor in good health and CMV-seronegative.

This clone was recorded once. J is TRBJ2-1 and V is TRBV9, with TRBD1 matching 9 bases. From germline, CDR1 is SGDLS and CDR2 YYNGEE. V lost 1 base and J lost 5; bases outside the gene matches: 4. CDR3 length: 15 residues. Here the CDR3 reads CASSVRDRVNNEQFF. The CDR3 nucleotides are TGTGCCAGCAGCGTAAGGGACAGGGTTAACAATGAGCAGTTCTTC.

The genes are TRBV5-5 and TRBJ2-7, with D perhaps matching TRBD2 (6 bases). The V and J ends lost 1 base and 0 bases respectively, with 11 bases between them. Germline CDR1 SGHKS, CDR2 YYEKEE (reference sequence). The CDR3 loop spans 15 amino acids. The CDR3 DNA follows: TGTGCCAGCAGCTTGACATTCGGGAGCTCCTACGAGCAGTACTTC. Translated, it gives CASSLTFGSSYEQYF.

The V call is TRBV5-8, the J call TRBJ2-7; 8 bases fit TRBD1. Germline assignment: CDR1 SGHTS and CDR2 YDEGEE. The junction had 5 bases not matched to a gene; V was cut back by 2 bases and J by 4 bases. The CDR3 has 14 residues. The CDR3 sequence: CASSLRTGYYEQYF. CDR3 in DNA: TGTGCCAGCAGCTTACGGACAGGGTATTACGAGCAGTACTTC.

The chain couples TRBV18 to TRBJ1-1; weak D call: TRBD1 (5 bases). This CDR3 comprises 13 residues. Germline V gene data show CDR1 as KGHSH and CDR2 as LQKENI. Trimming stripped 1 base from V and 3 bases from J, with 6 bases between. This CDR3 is CASSPRGDTEAFF. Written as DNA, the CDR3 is TGTGCCAGCTCACCACGGGGGGACACTGAAGCTTTCTTT.

The chain's CDR3 is CASNQNRQGAGRTEAFF. CDR3 nucleotide sequence: TGTGCCAGTAACCAAAACCGACAGGGGGCGGGTCGGACTGAAGCTTTCTTT. This chain links TRBV19 with TRBJ1-1, with 10 bases that match TRBD1. Germline lookup yields CDR1 LNHDA and CDR2 SQIVND (reference sequence). CDR3 length equals 17 residues. The V gene end was trimmed by 7 bases and the J gene end by 5 bases; junction bases not matched to a gene: 16.

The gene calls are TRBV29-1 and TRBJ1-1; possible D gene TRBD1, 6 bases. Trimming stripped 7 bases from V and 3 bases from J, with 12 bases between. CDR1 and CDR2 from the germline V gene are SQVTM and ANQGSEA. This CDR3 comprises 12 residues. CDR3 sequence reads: CSGQGPDTEAFF. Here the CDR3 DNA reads TGCAGCGGTCAGGGGCCGGACACTGAAGCTTTCTTT.

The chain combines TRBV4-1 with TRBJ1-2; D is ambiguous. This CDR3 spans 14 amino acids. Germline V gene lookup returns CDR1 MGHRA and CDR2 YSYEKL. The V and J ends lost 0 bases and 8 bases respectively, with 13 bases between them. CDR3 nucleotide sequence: TGCGCCAGCAGCCAAGATCGAGCGGGGTACGGCTACACCTTC. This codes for CASSQDRAGYGYTF.

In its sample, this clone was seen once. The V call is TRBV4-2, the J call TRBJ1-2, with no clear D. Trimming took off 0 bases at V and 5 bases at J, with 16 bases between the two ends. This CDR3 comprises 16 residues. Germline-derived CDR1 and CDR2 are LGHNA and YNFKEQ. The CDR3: CASSQDYAAAIYGYTF. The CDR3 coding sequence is TGTGCCAGCAGCCAAGATTACGCGGCAGCTATATATGGCTACACCTTC.